This entry lists 11 T cell receptor beta chains sequenced from one sample in a study of blood T cell repertoires in COVID-19. Measured with immunoSEQ multiplex PCR; TCRdb has only the in-frame clones, and not every one. The sample has tens of thousands of clones, over 70% seen once. Sequenced input: peripheral blood. These receptors all stem from a man older than 75 with active COVID-19.

This clone was counted a single time. This chain connects TRBV7-2 to TRBJ2-2; the D gene is possibly TRBD2 (6 bases). Trimming took off 3 bases at V and 5 bases at J, with 13 bases between the two ends. This CDR3 spans 15 amino acids. The germline CDR1 and CDR2 sequences are SGHTA and FQGNSA. The CDR3 sequence: CASSFKGRDTGELFF. CDR3 DNA: TGTGCCAGCAGCTTTAAGGGGCGGGATACCGGGGAGCTGTTTTTT.

The chain carries TRBV2 and TRBJ2-3, with D perhaps TRBD2 (7 bases). The ends were cut back, 4 bases at V and 6 bases at J, with 32 bases in the middle. The CDR3 has 20 residues. Germline loops: CDR1 SNHLY, CDR2 FYNNEI. Written as DNA, the CDR3 is TGTGCCAGCAGTGGATTTGGGGGTCGTCGAGATACGCGGGGGCTGGATACGCAGTATTTT. It is translated as CASSGFGGRRDTRGLDTQYF.

This clone was counted between two and nine times. The chain joins TRBV10-3 to TRBJ1-5; D gene unclear. Germline loops: CDR1 ENHRY, CDR2 SYGVKD. Trimming shortened V by 10 bases and J by 9 bases, and 16 bases separated the two germline ends. The CDR3 contains 12 residues. The CDR3 nucleotides read TGTGCCACCTCGGGAACCGAGGGGCCCCAGCATTTT. It specifies CATSGTEGPQHF.

This rearrangement joins TRBV6-5 to TRBJ1-2, with 8 bases matching TRBD1. Germline CDR1 reads MNHEY; CDR2 reads SVGAGI. CDR3 length: 15 residues. V dropped 2 bases and J dropped 4; count of bases not matched to a gene: 6. The CDR3 loop is CASSYVTGVGYGYTF. CDR3 coding DNA: TGTGCCAGCAGTTACGTGACAGGGGTGGGCTATGGCTACACCTTC.

J is TRBJ2-7 and V is TRBV21-1; TRBD2, the table's D call, lacks a check against the DNA. TRBV21-1 constitutes a pseudogene. The CDR3 totals 14 residues. This CDR3 reads CATRGDPSSYEQYF. CDR3 nucleotides: TGTGCCACCCGCGGGGACCCTTCTTCATACGAGCAGTACTTC.

J is TRBJ2-5 and V is TRBV6-5; possibly TRBD2 for D (6 bases). Germline V gene sequence: CDR1 MNHEY, CDR2 SVGAGI. Trimming removed 6 bases at V and 4 bases at J, with 15 bases between. This CDR3 comprises 14 residues. The CDR3 sequence is CASRTWGVGETQYF. DNA for the CDR3: TGTGCCAGCAGAACTTGGGGGGTGGGAGAGACCCAGTACTTC.

The rearrangement links TRBV10-3 to TRBJ2-1; D possibly corresponds to TRBD2 (6 bases). This CDR3 region has 13 residues. V was cut by 3 bases and J by 8 bases, with 11 bases left in between. From germline, CDR1 is ENHRY and CDR2 SYGVKD. CDR3 in amino acids: CAISDPPGDEQFF. The CDR3 nucleotides are TGTGCCATCAGTGACCCACCGGGGGATGAGCAGTTCTTC.

The chain's CDR3 is CASSLGGNSLLPYEQYF. CDR3 nucleotide sequence: TGTGCCAGCAGCTTAGGCGGGAATTCCTTACTCCCCTACGAGCAGTACTTC. The rearrangement links TRBV11-2 to TRBJ2-7; a weak D match, TRBD2 (6 bases). This CDR3 region has 17 residues. Trimming removed 1 base from V and 2 bases from J, with 18 bases in between. Germline-derived CDR1 and CDR2 are SGHAT and FQNNGV.

This chain joins TRBV19 and TRBJ2-7, with 7 nucleotides matching TRBD1. Losses at the gene ends were 5 bases for V and 2 bases for J; bases not matched to a gene: 6. Germline V gives CDR1 LNHDA, CDR2 SQIVND (reference sequence). The CDR3 length is 14 residues. The CDR3 loop reads CASSPLQGTYEQYF. The CDR3 DNA reads TGTGCCAGTAGTCCTCTACAGGGGACCTACGAGCAGTACTTC.

In this sample, this clone turned up a few times. The rearrangement links TRBV28 to TRBJ2-7; the match to TRBD1 covers 7 bases. This CDR3 is 11 amino acids long. V dropped 7 bases and J dropped 5; count of bases not matched to a gene: 2. Looked up from germline, CDR1 is MDHEN and CDR2 is SYDVKM. CDR3 DNA sequence: TGTGCCAGCAAAGGGGGCGACGAGCAGTACTTC. It codes for CASKGGDEQYF.

V is TRBV7-2 and J is TRBJ2-3; TRBD2 matches at 14 bases. Germline loops: CDR1 SGHTA, CDR2 FQGNSA. Unmatched junction bases numbered 1, after V lost 4 bases and J lost 4 bases. CDR3 length: 15 amino acids. The CDR3 DNA reads TGTGCCAGCAGCTGGGGACTAGCGGGAGCAGATACGCAGTATTTT. It translates to CASSWGLAGADTQYF.